Listed below are T cell receptor beta chains from one sample, sequenced in a study of blood T cell repertoires in COVID-19. Measured with immunoSEQ multiplex PCR; TCRdb has only the in-frame clones, and not every one. The sample gives around 130,000 clones, roughly 89% of which show up once; less than 9% is in the top ten. What was sequenced was peripheral blood. The receptors here all came from a man younger than 40 with COVID-19, enrolled during active disease. Both conserved end residues are part of each CDR3. Fields, in order: D gene, J gene, V gene, clone size, CDR3 protein, CDR3 DNA. D genes are given only for firm matches. Not all rows give a size; the values are once, few, many and, for expanded clones, a class.

D gene: NA; J gene: TRBJ1-5; V gene: TRBV6-5; clone size: NA; CDR3 protein: CASSYAASRQPQHF; CDR3 DNA: TGTGCCAGCAGTTACGCCGCAAGCAGGCAGCCCCAGCATTTT
D gene: NA; J gene: TRBJ2-7; V gene: TRBV6-5; clone size: NA; CDR3 protein: CASTSKAPYEQYF; CDR3 DNA: TGTGCCAGCACGTCCAAAGCCCCCTACGAGCAGTACTTC
D gene: TRBD2; J gene: TRBJ2-7; V gene: TRBV14; clone size: NA; CDR3 protein: CASSQDGTSGSNYEQYF; CDR3 DNA: TGTGCCAGCAGCCAAGATGGGACTAGCGGGAGCAACTACGAGCAGTACTTC
D gene: NA; J gene: TRBJ2-1; V gene: TRBV6-5; clone size: NA; CDR3 protein: CASSPPGGTNEQFF; CDR3 DNA: TGTGCCAGCAGCCCCCCCGGAGGGACCAATGAGCAGTTCTTC
D gene: TRBD1; J gene: TRBJ2-7; V gene: TRBV30; clone size: once; CDR3 protein: CAWKAPLGTGSFHEQYF; CDR3 DNA: TGTGCCTGGAAGGCTCCCCTCGGGACAGGGAGTTTCCACGAGCAGTACTTC
D gene: TRBD2; J gene: TRBJ2-3; V gene: TRBV5-6; clone size: NA; CDR3 protein: CASSLVAGGGDTQYF; CDR3 DNA: TGTGCCAGCAGCTTGGTAGCGGGAGGCGGGGATACGCAGTATTTT
D gene: NA; J gene: TRBJ1-2; V gene: TRBV6-5; clone size: NA; CDR3 protein: CASRKTGTDGYTF; CDR3 DNA: TGTGCCAGCAGAAAGACAGGCACGGATGGCTACACCTTC
D gene: NA; J gene: TRBJ2-2; V gene: TRBV30; clone size: NA; CDR3 protein: CALGGEKSGELFF; CDR3 DNA: TGTGCCTTAGGGGGGGAAAAGAGCGGGGAGCTGTTTTTT
D gene: NA; J gene: TRBJ1-2; V gene: TRBV27; clone size: NA; CDR3 protein: CASSLGSGYGYTF; CDR3 DNA: TGTGCCAGCAGCTTAGGGTCAGGGTATGGCTACACCTTC
D gene: TRBD1; J gene: TRBJ1-6; V gene: TRBV18; clone size: NA; CDR3 protein: CASSQGASSPLHF; CDR3 DNA: TGTGCCAGCTCACAGGGGGCTTCGTCACCCCTCCACTTT
D gene: TRBD1; J gene: TRBJ1-5; V gene: TRBV28; clone size: NA; CDR3 protein: CASSGTENSNQPQHF; CDR3 DNA: TGTGCCAGCAGCGGGACAGAAAATAGCAATCAGCCCCAGCATTTT
D gene: NA; J gene: TRBJ2-3; V gene: TRBV18; clone size: NA; CDR3 protein: CASSPQQPPTDTQYF; CDR3 DNA: TGTGCCAGCTCACCCCAACAACCCCCCACAGATACGCAGTATTTT
D gene: NA; J gene: TRBJ2-5; V gene: TRBV5-1; clone size: NA; CDR3 protein: CASSLSGAETQYF; CDR3 DNA: TGCGCCAGCAGCTTGAGTGGGGCGGAGACCCAGTACTTC
D gene: NA; J gene: TRBJ2-7; V gene: TRBV28; clone size: NA; CDR3 protein: CASSLFREQYF; CDR3 DNA: TGTGCCAGCAGTTTATTCAGGGAGCAGTACTTC
D gene: NA; J gene: TRBJ1-5; V gene: TRBV24-1; clone size: NA; CDR3 protein: CATSHRNLGNQPQHF; CDR3 DNA: TGTGCCACCAGCCACAGAAACCTTGGCAATCAGCCCCAGCATTTT
D gene: TRBD1; J gene: TRBJ1-5; V gene: TRBV7-8; clone size: NA; CDR3 protein: CASSLQGARSNQPQHF; CDR3 DNA: TGTGCCAGCAGCCTCCAGGGGGCAAGGAGCAATCAGCCCCAGCATTTT
D gene: TRBD1; J gene: TRBJ1-4; V gene: TRBV2; clone size: few; CDR3 protein: CASSAVGTANEKLFF; CDR3 DNA: TGTGCCAGCAGTGCGGTCGGGACAGCTAATGAAAAACTGTTTTTT
D gene: TRBD1; J gene: TRBJ1-5; V gene: TRBV30; clone size: NA; CDR3 protein: CAWSGPGGLEQPQHF; CDR3 DNA: TGTGCCTGGAGTGGTCCAGGGGGCTTAGAACAGCCCCAGCATTTT
D gene: NA; J gene: TRBJ1-5; V gene: TRBV2; clone size: NA; CDR3 protein: CASSGDQRYSNQPQHF; CDR3 DNA: TGTGCCAGCAGTGGAGACCAGCGATATAGCAATCAGCCCCAGCATTTT
D gene: TRBD1; J gene: TRBJ2-7; V gene: TRBV6-1; clone size: NA; CDR3 protein: CASSEAGWTGTTYEQYF; CDR3 DNA: TGTGCCAGCAGTGAAGCTGGTTGGACAGGGACGACCTACGAGCAGTACTTC
D gene: TRBD2; J gene: TRBJ2-7; V gene: TRBV4-2; clone size: NA; CDR3 protein: CASSQEASGPEQGLGTEQYF; CDR3 DNA: TGTGCCAGCAGCCAAGAGGCTAGCGGGCCGGAACAAGGGCTCGGGACCGAGCAGTACTTC
D gene: NA; J gene: TRBJ2-3; V gene: TRBV10-2; clone size: NA; CDR3 protein: CASSVQSTSTDTQYF; CDR3 DNA: TGCGCCAGCAGTGTGCAATCGACTAGCACAGATACGCAGTATTTT
D gene: TRBD2; J gene: TRBJ2-7; V gene: TRBV7-2; clone size: NA; CDR3 protein: CASSLRLAGGLLSEQYF; CDR3 DNA: TGTGCCAGCAGCCTCAGACTAGCGGGAGGGCTGCTTAGCGAGCAGTACTTC
D gene: TRBD1; J gene: TRBJ2-3; V gene: TRBV14; clone size: NA; CDR3 protein: CASSQAGQGAADTQYF; CDR3 DNA: TGTGCCAGCAGCCAAGCTGGTCAGGGGGCCGCAGATACGCAGTATTTT
D gene: NA; J gene: TRBJ2-3; V gene: TRBV30; clone size: NA; CDR3 protein: CAWSAMTGTDTQYF; CDR3 DNA: TGTGCCTGGAGTGCGATGACAGGCACAGATACGCAGTATTTT
D gene: NA; J gene: TRBJ2-3; V gene: TRBV27; clone size: NA; CDR3 protein: CASIRQGTDTQYF; CDR3 DNA: TGTGCCAGCATTCGGCAGGGAACAGATACGCAGTATTTT
D gene: TRBD2; J gene: TRBJ2-3; V gene: TRBV28; clone size: NA; CDR3 protein: CASRGAGTSTDTQYF; CDR3 DNA: TGTGCCAGCAGAGGAGCGGGGACTAGCACAGATACGCAGTATTTT
D gene: NA; J gene: TRBJ2-3; V gene: TRBV2; clone size: NA; CDR3 protein: CASRLAPTDTQYF; CDR3 DNA: TGTGCCAGCAGACTAGCTCCCACAGATACGCAGTATTTT
D gene: NA; J gene: TRBJ1-1; V gene: TRBV18; clone size: NA; CDR3 protein: CASSRSNGNTEAFF; CDR3 DNA: TGTGCCAGCTCACGTTCTAATGGGAACACTGAAGCTTTCTTT
D gene: TRBD2; J gene: TRBJ2-3; V gene: TRBV7-2; clone size: NA; CDR3 protein: CASSLDGRALDTQYF; CDR3 DNA: TGTGCCAGCAGCTTAGACGGGAGGGCCTTGGATACGCAGTATTTT
D gene: NA; J gene: TRBJ2-7; V gene: TRBV3-1/TRBV3-2; clone size: NA; CDR3 protein: CASSQGGLGDYEQYF; CDR3 DNA: TGTGCCAGCAGCCAAGGAGGACTGGGAGACTACGAGCAGTACTTC
D gene: NA; J gene: TRBJ1-4; V gene: TRBV5-4; clone size: NA; CDR3 protein: CASSFRGDEKLFF; CDR3 DNA: TGTGCCAGCAGCTTCAGGGGTGATGAAAAACTGTTTTTT
D gene: NA; J gene: TRBJ2-7; V gene: TRBV19; clone size: NA; CDR3 protein: CASSPTPSYEQYF; CDR3 DNA: TGTGCCAGTAGTCCAACACCCTCCTACGAGCAGTACTTC
D gene: TRBD2; J gene: TRBJ2-7; V gene: TRBV5-4; clone size: NA; CDR3 protein: CASSPRTSGSEEQYF; CDR3 DNA: TGTGCCAGCAGCCCTAGGACTAGCGGGAGTGAAGAGCAGTACTTC
D gene: TRBD1; J gene: TRBJ1-5; V gene: TRBV27; clone size: NA; CDR3 protein: CASTTTGGSQPQHF; CDR3 DNA: TGTGCCAGCACTACGACAGGGGGCAGTCAGCCCCAGCATTTT
D gene: TRBD1; J gene: TRBJ1-2; V gene: TRBV24-1; clone size: NA; CDR3 protein: CATSDGGTGGPGYTF; CDR3 DNA: TGTGCCACCAGTGATGGCGGGACAGGGGGGCCTGGCTACACCTTC
D gene: TRBD2; J gene: TRBJ2-7; V gene: TRBV7-3; clone size: NA; CDR3 protein: CASSRPAGGPIGNYEQYF; CDR3 DNA: TGTGCCAGCAGCCGCCCCGCGGGAGGGCCTATCGGCAACTACGAGCAGTACTTC
D gene: NA; J gene: TRBJ1-5; V gene: TRBV19; clone size: NA; CDR3 protein: CASSISRGDNQPQHF; CDR3 DNA: TGTGCCAGTAGTATATCTCGGGGGGACAATCAGCCCCAGCATTTT
D gene: NA; J gene: TRBJ2-3; V gene: TRBV28; clone size: NA; CDR3 protein: CASTVAERAFRTDTQYF; CDR3 DNA: TGTGCCAGCACCGTGGCAGAACGTGCCTTCCGCACAGATACGCAGTATTTT
D gene: TRBD1; J gene: TRBJ1-2; V gene: TRBV19; clone size: NA; CDR3 protein: CASSLPGQANYGYTF; CDR3 DNA: TGTGCCAGTAGTCTTCCGGGACAGGCAAACTATGGCTACACCTTC
D gene: TRBD1; J gene: TRBJ1-3; V gene: TRBV18; clone size: NA; CDR3 protein: CASSPETGASGNTIYF; CDR3 DNA: TGTGCCAGCTCACCAGAGACAGGGGCCTCTGGAAACACCATATATTTT
D gene: NA; J gene: TRBJ1-5; V gene: TRBV24-1; clone size: NA; CDR3 protein: CATSAGDQPQHF; CDR3 DNA: TGTGCCACCAGTGCGGGTGATCAGCCCCAGCATTTT
D gene: TRBD2; J gene: TRBJ2-1; V gene: TRBV6-4; clone size: NA; CDR3 protein: CASSELAGEYNEQFF; CDR3 DNA: TGTGCCAGCAGTGAACTAGCGGGGGAGTACAATGAGCAGTTCTTC
D gene: NA; J gene: TRBJ2-7; V gene: TRBV28; clone size: NA; CDR3 protein: CASKEHSSYEQYF; CDR3 DNA: TGTGCCAGCAAGGAGCACTCCTCCTACGAGCAGTACTTC
D gene: TRBD1; J gene: TRBJ1-1; V gene: TRBV28; clone size: NA; CDR3 protein: CASRDTPGQGSTEAFF; CDR3 DNA: TGTGCCAGCAGGGACACTCCGGGACAGGGAAGCACTGAAGCTTTCTTT
D gene: NA; J gene: TRBJ1-1; V gene: TRBV15; clone size: NA; CDR3 protein: CATSRDSGMAEAFF; CDR3 DNA: TGTGCCACCAGCAGAGATTCGGGGATGGCTGAAGCTTTCTTT
D gene: NA; J gene: TRBJ1-1; V gene: TRBV6-6; clone size: NA; CDR3 protein: CASSYSRGANTEAFF; CDR3 DNA: TGTGCCAGCAGTTACTCGAGAGGCGCTAACACTGAAGCTTTCTTT
D gene: NA; J gene: TRBJ2-7; V gene: TRBV21-1; clone size: few; CDR3 protein: CAVFLSSYEQYF; CDR3 DNA: TGTGCCGTCTTCCTTAGCTCCTACGAGCAGTACTTC
D gene: NA; J gene: TRBJ2-2; V gene: TRBV21-1; clone size: NA; CDR3 protein: CASSKGQNTGELFF; CDR3 DNA: TGTGCCAGCAGCAAAGGTCAGAACACCGGGGAGCTGTTTTTT
D gene: NA; J gene: TRBJ2-2; V gene: TRBV6-5; clone size: NA; CDR3 protein: CASSAGNTGELFF; CDR3 DNA: TGTGCCAGCAGCGCAGGGAACACCGGGGAGCTGTTTTTT
D gene: TRBD2; J gene: TRBJ2-1; V gene: TRBV6-4; clone size: NA; CDR3 protein: CASSAGTTSNEQFF; CDR3 DNA: TGTGCCAGCAGTGCCGGGACTACATCCAATGAGCAGTTCTTC
D gene: TRBD1; J gene: TRBJ1-6; V gene: TRBV10-3; clone size: NA; CDR3 protein: CAVRQGADNSPLHF; CDR3 DNA: TGTGCCGTCCGACAGGGGGCAGATAATTCACCCCTCCACTTT
D gene: NA; J gene: TRBJ2-3; V gene: TRBV18; clone size: NA; CDR3 protein: CASSQEAGITDTQYF; CDR3 DNA: TGTGCCAGCTCACAGGAGGCGGGTATCACAGATACGCAGTATTTT
D gene: NA; J gene: TRBJ2-7; V gene: TRBV2; clone size: NA; CDR3 protein: CASSDERHGDEQYF; CDR3 DNA: TGTGCCAGCAGTGACGAGCGGCATGGGGACGAGCAGTACTTC
D gene: NA; J gene: TRBJ2-5; V gene: TRBV5-1; clone size: NA; CDR3 protein: CASSLVGGQETQYF; CDR3 DNA: TGCGCCAGCAGCTTGGTCGGGGGCCAAGAGACCCAGTACTTC
D gene: TRBD1; J gene: TRBJ2-6; V gene: TRBV28; clone size: NA; CDR3 protein: CASRPGTGVSAGANVLTF; CDR3 DNA: TGTGCCAGCAGACCGGGGACAGGGGTTTCGGCTGGGGCCAACGTCCTGACTTTC